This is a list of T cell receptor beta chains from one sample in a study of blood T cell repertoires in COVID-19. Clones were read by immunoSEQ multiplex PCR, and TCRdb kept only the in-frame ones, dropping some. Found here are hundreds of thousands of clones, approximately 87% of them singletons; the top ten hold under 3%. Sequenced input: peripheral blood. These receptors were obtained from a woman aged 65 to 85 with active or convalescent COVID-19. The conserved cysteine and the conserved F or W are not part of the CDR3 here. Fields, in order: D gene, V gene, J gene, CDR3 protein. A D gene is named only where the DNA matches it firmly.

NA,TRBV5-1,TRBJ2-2,ASSFLGQFNTGELF
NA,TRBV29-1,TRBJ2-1,SVEDGGSGLSYEQF
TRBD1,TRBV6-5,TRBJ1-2,ASSYGDSNGGYT
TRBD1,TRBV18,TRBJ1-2,ASSTMGQGRPGYGYT
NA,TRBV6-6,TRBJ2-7,ASSQQGYEQY
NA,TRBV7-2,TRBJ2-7,ASSLGLTPYEQY
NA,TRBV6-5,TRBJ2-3,ASSYAGTDTQY
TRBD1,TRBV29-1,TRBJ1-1,SVPMTGGKAF
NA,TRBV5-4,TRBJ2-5,ASSAKQLAQETQY
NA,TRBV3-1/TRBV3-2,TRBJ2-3,ASSQDPRADTQY
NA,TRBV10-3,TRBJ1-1,AISESRGAF
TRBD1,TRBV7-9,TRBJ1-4,ASHGQVEKLF
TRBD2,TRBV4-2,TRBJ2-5,ASSRTSGGQYGQETQY
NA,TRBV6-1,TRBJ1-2,ASSESLYGYT
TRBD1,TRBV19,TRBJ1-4,ASSTDGTASRKLF
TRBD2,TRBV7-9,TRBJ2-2,ASRLAGGDGELF
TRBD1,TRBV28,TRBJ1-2,ASSSPPQGNGYT